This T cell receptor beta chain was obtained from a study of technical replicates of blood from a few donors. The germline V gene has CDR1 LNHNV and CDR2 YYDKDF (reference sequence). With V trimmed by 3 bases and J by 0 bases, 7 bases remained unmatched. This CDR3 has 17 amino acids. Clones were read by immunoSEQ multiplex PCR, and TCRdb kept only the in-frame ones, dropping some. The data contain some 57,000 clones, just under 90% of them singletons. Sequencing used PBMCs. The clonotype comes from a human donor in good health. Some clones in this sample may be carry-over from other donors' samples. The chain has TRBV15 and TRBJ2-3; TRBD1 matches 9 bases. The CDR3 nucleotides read TGTGCCACCAGCAGGGGCCCGGGACAGGGTAGCACAGATACGCAGTATTTT. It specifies CATSRGPGQGSTDTQYF.